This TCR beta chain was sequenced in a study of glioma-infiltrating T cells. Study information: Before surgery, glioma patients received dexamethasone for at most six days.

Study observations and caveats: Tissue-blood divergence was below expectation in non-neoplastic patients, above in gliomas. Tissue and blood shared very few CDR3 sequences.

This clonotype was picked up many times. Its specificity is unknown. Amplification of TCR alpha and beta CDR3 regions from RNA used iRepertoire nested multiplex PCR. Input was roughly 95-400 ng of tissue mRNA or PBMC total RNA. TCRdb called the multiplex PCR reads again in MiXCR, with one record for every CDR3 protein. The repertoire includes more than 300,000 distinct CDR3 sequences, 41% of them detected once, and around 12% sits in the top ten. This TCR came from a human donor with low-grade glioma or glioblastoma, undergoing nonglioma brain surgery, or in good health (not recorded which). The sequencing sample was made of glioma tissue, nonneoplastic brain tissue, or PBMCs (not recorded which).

CDR3 protein: CATSRGKGSEAFF. The DNA for the CDR3 is TGTGCCACCAGCAGAGGTAAGGGATCTGAAGCTTTCTTT. This sequence joins TRBV15 and TRBJ1-1, with D unresolved. Between the trimmed V and J ends, which lost 1 base and 6 bases, there was a span of 9 bases. Germline values: CDR1 LNHNV, CDR2 YYDKDF (reference sequence). The CDR3 has 13 amino acids.